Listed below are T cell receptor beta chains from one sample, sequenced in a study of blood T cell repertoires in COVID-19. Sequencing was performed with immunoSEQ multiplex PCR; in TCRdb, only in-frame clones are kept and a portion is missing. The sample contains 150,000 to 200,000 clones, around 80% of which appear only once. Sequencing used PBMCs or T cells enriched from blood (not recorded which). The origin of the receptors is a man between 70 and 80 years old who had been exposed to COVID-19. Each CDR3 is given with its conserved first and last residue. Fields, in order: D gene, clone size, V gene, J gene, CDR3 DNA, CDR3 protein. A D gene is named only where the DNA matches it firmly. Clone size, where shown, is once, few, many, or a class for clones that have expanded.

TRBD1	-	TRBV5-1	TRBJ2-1	TGCGCCAGCAGCTTGGGACAGGGATCCTACAATGAGCAGTTCTTC	CASSLGQGSYNEQFF
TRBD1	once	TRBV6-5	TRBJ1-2	TGTGCCAGCAGTTACTCGGGGCTCGACAGGGGTTTTGGCTACACCTTC	CASSYSGLDRGFGYTF
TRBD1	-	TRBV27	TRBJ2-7	TGTGCCAGCAGTCCGGGACAGGGCCCCGAGCAGTACTTC	CASSPGQGPEQYF
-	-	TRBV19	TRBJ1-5	TGTGCCAGTAGTATAGTTGGGGGCGGACAGCCCCAGCATTTT	CASSIVGGGQPQHF
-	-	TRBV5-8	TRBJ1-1	TGTGCCAGCAGCCCGCAGGACAGAACGAACACTGAAGCTTTCTTT	CASSPQDRTNTEAFF
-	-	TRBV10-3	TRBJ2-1	TGTGCCCCCGGGGGGCCCAATGAGCAGTTCTTC	CAPGGPNEQFF
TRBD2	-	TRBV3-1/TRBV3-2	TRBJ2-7	TGTGCCAGCAGCCAACCGGCACTAGCGGGAGCCTACGAGCAGTACTTC	CASSQPALAGAYEQYF
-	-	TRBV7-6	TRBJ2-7	TGTGCCAGCAGCCCCGTGAGTTCCTACGAGCAGTACTTC	CASSPVSSYEQYF
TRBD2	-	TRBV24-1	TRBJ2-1	TGTGCCACTGGGACTAGCGGGAGGAATGAGCAGTTCTTC	CATGTSGRNEQFF
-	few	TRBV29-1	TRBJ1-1	TGCAGCGGCGTTGGACAGATCACTGAAGCTTTCTTT	CSGVGQITEAFF
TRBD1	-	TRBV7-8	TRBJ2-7	TGTGCCAGCAGCGGTAGGGGACAGGGTATCGACGAGCAGTACTTC	CASSGRGQGIDEQYF
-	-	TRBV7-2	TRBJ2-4	TGTAGCGGGGTAAACATTCAGTACTTC	CSGVNIQYF
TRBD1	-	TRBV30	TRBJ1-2	TGTGCCTGGGCCAGGACAGGGGTTGGCTACACCTTC	CAWARTGVGYTF
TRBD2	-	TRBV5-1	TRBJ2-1	TGCGCCAGCAGAGCACTAGCGGGCAAGTCAGATGAGCAGTTCTTC	CASRALAGKSDEQFF
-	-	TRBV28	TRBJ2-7	TGTGCCAGCTTTAGCCCCACCGAGCAGTACTTC	CASFSPTEQYF
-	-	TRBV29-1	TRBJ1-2	TGCAGCGTTGAAGGGTCGTCTAATGGCTACACCTTC	CSVEGSSNGYTF